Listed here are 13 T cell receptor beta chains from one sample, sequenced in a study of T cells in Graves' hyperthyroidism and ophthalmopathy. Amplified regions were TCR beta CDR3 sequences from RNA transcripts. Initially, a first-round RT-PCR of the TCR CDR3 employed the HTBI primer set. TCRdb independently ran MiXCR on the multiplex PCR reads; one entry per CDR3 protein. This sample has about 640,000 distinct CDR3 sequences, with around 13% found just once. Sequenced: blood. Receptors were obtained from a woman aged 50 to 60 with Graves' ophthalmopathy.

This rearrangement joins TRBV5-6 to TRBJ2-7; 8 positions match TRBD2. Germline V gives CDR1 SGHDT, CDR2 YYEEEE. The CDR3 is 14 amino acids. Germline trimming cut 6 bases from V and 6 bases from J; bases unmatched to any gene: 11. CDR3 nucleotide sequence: TGTGCCAGCACCTCGGGACTAGGAATTGGCGAGCAGTACTTC. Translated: CASTSGLGIGEQYF.

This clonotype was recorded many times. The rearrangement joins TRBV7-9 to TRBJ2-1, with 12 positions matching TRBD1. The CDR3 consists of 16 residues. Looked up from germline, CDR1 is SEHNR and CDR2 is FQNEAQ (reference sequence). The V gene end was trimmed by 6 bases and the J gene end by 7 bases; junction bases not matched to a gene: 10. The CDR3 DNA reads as TGTGCCAGCAGTCATCCGGGACAGGGGGCGCCTAATGAGCAGTTCTTC. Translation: CASSHPGQGAPNEQFF. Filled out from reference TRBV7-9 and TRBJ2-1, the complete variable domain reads DTGVSQNPRHKITKRGQNVTFRCDPISEHNRLYWYRQTLGQGPEFLTYFQNEAQLEKSRLLSDRFSAERPKGSFSTLEIQRTEQGDSAMYLCASSHPGQGAPNEQFFGPGTRLTVL.

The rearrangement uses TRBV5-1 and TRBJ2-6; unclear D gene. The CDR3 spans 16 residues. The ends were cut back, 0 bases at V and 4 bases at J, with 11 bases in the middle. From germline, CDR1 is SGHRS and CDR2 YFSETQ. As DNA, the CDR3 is TGCGCCAGCAGCTTGGGAGTAGGGTCAGGGGCCAACGTCCTGACTTTC. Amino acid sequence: CASSLGVGSGANVLTF. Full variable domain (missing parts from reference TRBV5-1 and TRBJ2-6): KAGVTQTPRYLIKTRGQQVTLSCSPISGHRSVSWYQQTPGQGLQFLFEYFSETQRNKGNFPGRFSGRQFSNSRSEMNVSTLELGDSALYLCASSLGVGSGANVLTFGAGSRLTVL.

CDR3 in amino acids: CASSQQGTDTQYF. The CDR3 DNA follows: TGTGCCAGCAGCCAACAGGGGACGGATACGCAGTATTTT. V usage is TRBV3-1 and J usage is TRBJ2-3; possibly TRBD1 for D (6 bases). Germline CDR1 is LGHDT and CDR2 is YNNKEL (reference sequence). The CDR3 sequence is 13 residues long. V dropped 2 bases and J dropped 6 bases, with 9 bases sitting between them.

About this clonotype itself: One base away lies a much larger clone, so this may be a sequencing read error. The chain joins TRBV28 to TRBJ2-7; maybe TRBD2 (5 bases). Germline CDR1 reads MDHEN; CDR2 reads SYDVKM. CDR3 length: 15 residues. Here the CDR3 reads CANSSTWTGNYEQYF. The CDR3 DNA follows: TGTGCCAACAGTTCGACTTGGACTGGAAACTACGAGCAGTACTTC.

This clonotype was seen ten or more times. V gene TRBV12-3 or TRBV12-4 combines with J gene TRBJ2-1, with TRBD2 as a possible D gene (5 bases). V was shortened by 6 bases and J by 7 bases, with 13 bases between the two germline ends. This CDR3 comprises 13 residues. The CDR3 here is CASSGARGNEQFF. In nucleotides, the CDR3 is TGTGCCAGCAGCGGAGCTCGAGGGAATGAGCAGTTCTTC.

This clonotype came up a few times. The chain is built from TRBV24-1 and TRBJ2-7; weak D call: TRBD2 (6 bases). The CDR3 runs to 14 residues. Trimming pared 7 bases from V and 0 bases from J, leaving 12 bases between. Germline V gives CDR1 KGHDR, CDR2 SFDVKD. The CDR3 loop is CATSTGTHSYEQYF. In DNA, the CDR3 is TGTGCCACCAGCACCGGGACTCACTCCTACGAGCAGTACTTC.

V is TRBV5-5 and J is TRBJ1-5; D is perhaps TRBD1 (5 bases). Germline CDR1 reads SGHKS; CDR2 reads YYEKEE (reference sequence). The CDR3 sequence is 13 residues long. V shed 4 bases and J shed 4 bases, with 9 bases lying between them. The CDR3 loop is CASSGGLNQPQHF. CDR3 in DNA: TGTGCCAGCAGCGGGGGACTTAATCAGCCCCAGCATTTT.

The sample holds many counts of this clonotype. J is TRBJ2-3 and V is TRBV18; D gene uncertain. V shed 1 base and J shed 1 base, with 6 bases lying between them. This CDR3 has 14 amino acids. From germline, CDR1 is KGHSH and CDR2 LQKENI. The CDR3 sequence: CASSPQQGTDTQYF. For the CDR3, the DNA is TGTGCCAGCTCACCACAGCAGGGCACAGATACGCAGTATTTT.

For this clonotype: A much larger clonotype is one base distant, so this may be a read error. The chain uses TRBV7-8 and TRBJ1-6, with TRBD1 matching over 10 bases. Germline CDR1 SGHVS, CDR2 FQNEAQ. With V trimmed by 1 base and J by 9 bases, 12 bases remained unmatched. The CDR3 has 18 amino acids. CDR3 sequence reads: CASSLVGMTGTGASPLHF. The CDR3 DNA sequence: TGTGCCAGCAGCTTAGTAGGGATGACCGGGACAGGGGCTTCACCCCTCCACTTT.

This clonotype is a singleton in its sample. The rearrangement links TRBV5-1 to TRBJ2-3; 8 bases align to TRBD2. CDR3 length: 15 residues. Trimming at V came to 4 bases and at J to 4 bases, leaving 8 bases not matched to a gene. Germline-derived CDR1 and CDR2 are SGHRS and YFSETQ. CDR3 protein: CASSPGGGYADTQYF. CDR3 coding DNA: TGCGCCAGCAGCCCCGGGGGGGGGTACGCAGATACGCAGTATTTT.

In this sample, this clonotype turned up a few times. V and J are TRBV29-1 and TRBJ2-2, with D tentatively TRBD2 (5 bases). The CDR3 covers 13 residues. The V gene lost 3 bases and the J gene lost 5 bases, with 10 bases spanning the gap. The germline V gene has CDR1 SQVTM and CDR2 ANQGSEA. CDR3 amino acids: CSVERARTGELFF. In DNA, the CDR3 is TGCAGCGTTGAGAGGGCGCGGACCGGGGAGCTGTTTTTT.

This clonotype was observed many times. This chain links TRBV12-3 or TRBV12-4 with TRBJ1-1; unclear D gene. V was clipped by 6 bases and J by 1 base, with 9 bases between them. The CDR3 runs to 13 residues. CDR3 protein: CASRSQENTEAFF. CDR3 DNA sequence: TGTGCCAGCAGGTCCCAGGAGAACACTGAAGCTTTCTTT.